Following are 9 T cell receptor beta chains from one sample sequenced in a study of T cell repertoires in cytomegalovirus infection. TCRdb called the reads again in MiXCR, with one record for every CDR3 protein. The sample has some 450,000 distinct CDR3 sequences, approximately 31% seen once. Sequenced: PBMCs. These receptors all stem from a human donor in good health (CMV status not recorded). Some clones in this sample may be carry-over from other donors' samples.

The chain recombines TRBV7-8 with TRBJ1-5; D is possibly TRBD1 (6 bases). V lost 6 bases and J lost 0, with 18 bases in between. The CDR3 covers 17 residues. Germline CDR1 SGHVS, CDR2 FQNEAQ. CDR3 residues: CASSPSRGVYSNQPQHF. CDR3 DNA sequence: TGTGCCAGCAGTCCGAGTAGGGGGGTATATAGCAATCAGCCCCAGCATTTT.

This clonotype occurred many times. The CDR3 nucleotides are TGTGCCAGCAGCGAGCGGGACGACGAGCAGTACTTC. It is translated as CASSERDDEQYF. The chain has TRBV11-2 and TRBJ2-7; TRBD2 matches at 7 bases. The CDR3 is 12 residues long. Germline CDR1 and CDR2: SGHAT and FQNNGV. V gave up 5 bases and J gave up 5 bases; unmatched junction bases: 3.

On this clonotype: A junction boundary mismatches the germline segment, possibly from a read error. The rearrangement links TRBV7-8 to TRBJ2-2, with TRBD1 matching 8 bases. Germline CDR1 SGHVS, CDR2 FQNEAQ. The CDR3 runs to 16 residues. Written as DNA, the CDR3 is TGTGCCAGCAGCTTAGCTGGACAGGGAGTCACCGGGGAGCCGTTTTTT. It translates to CASSLAGQGVTGEPFF.

This clonotype showed up many times. The rearrangement joins TRBV12-3 or TRBV12-4 to TRBJ2-5; no firm D call. V lost 1 base, J lost 1 base, and 13 bases lay in between. CDR3 length: 16 residues. The CDR3 sequence is CASSLEGSIGQETQYF. As DNA, the CDR3 is TGTGCCAGCAGTTTAGAAGGAAGTATAGGCCAAGAGACCCAGTACTTC.

The chain employs TRBV18 and TRBJ1-5; D is unresolved. The germline V gene has CDR1 KGHSH and CDR2 LQKENI. Trimming stripped 3 bases from V and 3 bases from J, with 15 bases between. The CDR3 contains 16 residues. The CDR3, as DNA: TGTGCCAGCTCACCGCTGGGCCCTAGGGACAATCAGCCCCAGCATTTT. Amino acids: CASSPLGPRDNQPQHF.

The chain recombines TRBV15 with TRBJ1-4; 7 bases agree with TRBD1. This CDR3 region has 16 residues. The V and J ends lost 0 bases and 7 bases, in that order; junction bases with no gene match: 8. CDR1 and CDR2 (germline): LNHNV, YYDKDF (reference sequence). The chain's CDR3 is CATSRDPERGREKLFF. Here the CDR3 DNA reads TGTGCCACCAGCAGAGATCCGGAGAGGGGGCGTGAAAAACTGTTTTTT.

The chain joins TRBV27 to TRBJ2-1; D is undetermined. V lost 3 bases, J lost 5 bases, and 8 bases lay in between. The CDR3 totals 13 residues. Germline lookup yields CDR1 MNHEY and CDR2 SMNVEV (reference sequence). For the CDR3, the DNA is TGTGCCAGCAGTTTGGCCCTAAACAATGAGCAGTTCTTC. Its protein is CASSLALNNEQFF.

This clonotype has at least ten counts. V and J are TRBV7-2 and TRBJ2-1, with 10 bases lining up with TRBD2. The germline gives CDR1 SGHTA, CDR2 FQGNSA. The ends lost 6 bases at V and 4 bases at J; junction bases unmatched: 9. CDR3 size: 16 residues. This chain's CDR3 is CASRGLAGALYNEQFF. The CDR3 DNA reads as TGTGCCAGCAGAGGGCTAGCGGGGGCCCTATACAATGAGCAGTTCTTC.

This clonotype was recorded at least ten times. The rearrangement links TRBV7-6 to TRBJ2-5, with 11 bases fitting TRBD1. CDR1 is SGHVS, CDR2 FNYEAQ, per germline. V was pared by 2 bases and J by 1 base, with 3 bases of the junction left unmatched. The CDR3 contains 16 residues. In DNA, the CDR3 is TGTGCCAGCAGCTTAAGGGGGACAGGGGGCCAAGAGACCCAGTACTTC. Protein: CASSLRGTGGQETQYF.